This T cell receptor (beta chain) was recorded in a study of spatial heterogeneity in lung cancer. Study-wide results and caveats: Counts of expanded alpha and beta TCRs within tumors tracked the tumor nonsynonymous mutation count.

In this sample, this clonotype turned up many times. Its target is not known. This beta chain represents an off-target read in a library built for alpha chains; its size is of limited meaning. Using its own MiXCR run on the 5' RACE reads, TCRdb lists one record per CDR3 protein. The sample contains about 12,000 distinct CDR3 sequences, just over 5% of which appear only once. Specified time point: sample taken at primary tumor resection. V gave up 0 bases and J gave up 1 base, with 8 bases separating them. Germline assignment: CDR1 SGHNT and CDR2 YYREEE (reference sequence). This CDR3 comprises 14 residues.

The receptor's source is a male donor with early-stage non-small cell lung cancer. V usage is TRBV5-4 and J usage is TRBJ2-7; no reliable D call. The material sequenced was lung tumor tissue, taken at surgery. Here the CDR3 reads CASSLGQDSYEQYF. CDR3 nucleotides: TGTGCCAGCAGCTTGGGGCAGGATTCCTACGAGCAGTACTTC.